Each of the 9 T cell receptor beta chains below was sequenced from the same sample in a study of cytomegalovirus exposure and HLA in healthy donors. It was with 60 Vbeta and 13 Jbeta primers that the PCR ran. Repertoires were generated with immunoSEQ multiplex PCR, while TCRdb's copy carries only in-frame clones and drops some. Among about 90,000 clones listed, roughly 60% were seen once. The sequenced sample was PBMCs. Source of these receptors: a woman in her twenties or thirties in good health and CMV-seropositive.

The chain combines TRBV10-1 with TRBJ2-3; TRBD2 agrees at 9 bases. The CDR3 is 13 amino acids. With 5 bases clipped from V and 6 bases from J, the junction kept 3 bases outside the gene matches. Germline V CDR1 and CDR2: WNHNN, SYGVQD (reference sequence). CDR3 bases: TGCGCCAGCAGTTTCGGACTAGCGGATACGCAGTATTTT. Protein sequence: CASSFGLADTQYF.

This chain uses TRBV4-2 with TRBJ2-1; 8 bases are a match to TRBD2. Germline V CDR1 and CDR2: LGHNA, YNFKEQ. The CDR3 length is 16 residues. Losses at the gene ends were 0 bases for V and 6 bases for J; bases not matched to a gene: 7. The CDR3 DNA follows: TGTGCCAGCAGCCAAGAATGGGGACTAGTCCTCAATGAGCAGTTCTTC. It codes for CASSQEWGLVLNEQFF.

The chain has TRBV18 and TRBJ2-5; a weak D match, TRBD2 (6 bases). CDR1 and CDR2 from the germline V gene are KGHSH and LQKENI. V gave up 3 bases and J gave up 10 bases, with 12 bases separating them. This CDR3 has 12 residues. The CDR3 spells CASSPGGRDQYF. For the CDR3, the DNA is TGTGCCAGCTCACCGGGGGGAAGAGACCAGTACTTC. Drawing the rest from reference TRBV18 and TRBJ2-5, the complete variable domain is NAGVMQNPRHLVRRRGQEARLRCSPMKGHSHVYWYRQLPEEGLKFMVYLQKENIIDESGMPKERFSAEFPKEGPSILRIQQVVRGDSAAYFCASSPGGRDQYFGPGTRLLVL.

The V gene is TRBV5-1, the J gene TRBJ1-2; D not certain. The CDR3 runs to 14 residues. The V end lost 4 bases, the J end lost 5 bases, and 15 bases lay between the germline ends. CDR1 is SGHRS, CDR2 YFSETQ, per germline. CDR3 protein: CASSRQDVGYGYTF. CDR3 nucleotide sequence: TGCGCCAGCAGCCGACAAGACGTTGGATATGGCTACACCTTC. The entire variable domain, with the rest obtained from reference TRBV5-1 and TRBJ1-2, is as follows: KAGVTQTPRYLIKTRGQQVTLSCSPISGHRSVSWYQQTPGQGLQFLFEYFSETQRNKGNFPGRFSGRQFSNSRSEMNVSTLELGDSALYLCASSRQDVGYGYTFGSGTRLTVV.

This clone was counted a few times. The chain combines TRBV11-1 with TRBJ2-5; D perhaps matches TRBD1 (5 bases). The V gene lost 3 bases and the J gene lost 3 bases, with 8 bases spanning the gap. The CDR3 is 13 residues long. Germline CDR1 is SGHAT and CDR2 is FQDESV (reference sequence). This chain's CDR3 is CASSLGPEETQYF. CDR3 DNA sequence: TGTGCCAGCAGCTTGGGGCCTGAAGAGACCCAGTACTTC.

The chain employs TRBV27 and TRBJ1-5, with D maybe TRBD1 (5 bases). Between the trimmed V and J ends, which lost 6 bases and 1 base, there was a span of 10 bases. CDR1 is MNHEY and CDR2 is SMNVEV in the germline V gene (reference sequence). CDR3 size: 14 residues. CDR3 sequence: CASRRQGSNQPQHF. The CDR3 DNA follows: TGTGCCAGCAGACGCCAGGGAAGCAATCAGCCCCAGCATTTT.

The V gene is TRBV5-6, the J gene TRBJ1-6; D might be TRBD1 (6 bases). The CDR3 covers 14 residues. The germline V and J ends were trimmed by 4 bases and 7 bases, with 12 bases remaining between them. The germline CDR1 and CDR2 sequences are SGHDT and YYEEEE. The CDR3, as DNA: TGTGCCAGCAGCCCGATAGGGGGAAATTCACCCCTCCACTTT. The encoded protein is CASSPIGGNSPLHF. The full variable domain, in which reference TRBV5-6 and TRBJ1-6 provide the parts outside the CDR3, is DAGVTQSPTHLIKTRGQQVTLRCSPKSGHDTVSWYQQALGQGPQFIFQYYEEEERQRGNFPDRFSGHQFPNYSSELNVNALLLGDSALYLCASSPIGGNSPLHFGNGTRLTVT.

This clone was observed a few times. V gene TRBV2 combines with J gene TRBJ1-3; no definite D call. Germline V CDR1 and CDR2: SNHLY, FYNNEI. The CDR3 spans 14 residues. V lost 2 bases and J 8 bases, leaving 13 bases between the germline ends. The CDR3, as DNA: TGTGCCAGCAGTGAAACGAATCAGGCACACACCATATATTTT. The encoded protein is CASSETNQAHTIYF.

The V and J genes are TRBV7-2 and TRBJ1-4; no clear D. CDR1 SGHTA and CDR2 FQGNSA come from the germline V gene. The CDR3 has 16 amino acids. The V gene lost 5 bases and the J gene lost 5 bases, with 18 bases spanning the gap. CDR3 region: CASSLRAGQINEKLFF. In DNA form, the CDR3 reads TGTGCCAGCAGCCTGCGCGCTGGGCAGATAAATGAAAAACTGTTTTTT.